These T cell receptor beta chains were read from a single sample in a study of cytotoxic CD8 clonotypes in ibrutinib-treated CLL. Libraries were prepared by immunoSEQ multiplex PCR; TCRdb keeps only in-frame clonotypes and omits some of them. Counted here are 250,000 to 350,000 clones, around 76% occurring once; the ten biggest clones make up 5.6%. The sequencing used PBMCs, collected at disease progression, from a patient treated with ibrutinib. All receptors derive from a human donor with chronic lymphocytic leukemia. Each CDR3 is given with its conserved first and last residue. Fields, in order: clone size, D gene, V gene, J gene, CDR3 DNA, CDR3 protein. A D gene is named only where the DNA matches it firmly. The size entry is marked missing in some rows and otherwise reads once, few, many or a size class.

.	TRBD2	TRBV9	TRBJ2-1	TGTGCCAGCAGCCCGACCCCGGGAGGGCTCTACAATGAGCAGTTCTTC	CASSPTPGGLYNEQFF
.	TRBD2	TRBV6-5	TRBJ2-1	TGTGCCAGCAGCCAGACTAGCGGGGGGTTCAATGAGCAGTTCTTC	CASSQTSGGFNEQFF
.	.	TRBV11-1	TRBJ2-5	TGTGCCAGCAGCTTAGCACCGGGGGCTGGAGAGACCCAGTACTTC	CASSLAPGAGETQYF
.	TRBD1	TRBV2	TRBJ2-5	TGTGCCAGCAGTGGAGAGGGGGCCCAAGAGACCCAGTACTTC	CASSGEGAQETQYF
.	TRBD1	TRBV11-1	TRBJ1-6	TGTGCCAGCAGCTCCGGGACAGGGTCTAATTCACCCCTCCACTTT	CASSSGTGSNSPLHF
.	.	TRBV7-8	TRBJ2-1	TGTGCCAGCAGCTCCCGTTTATCAGAAAGCTCCTACAATGAGCAGTTCTTC	CASSSRLSESSYNEQFF
once	TRBD1	TRBV11-2	TRBJ2-7	TGTGCCAGCAGGCAAACTGGGACAGCACCCCTCGAGCAGTACTTC	CASRQTGTAPLEQYF
.	TRBD2	TRBV4-2	TRBJ2-7	TGTGCCAGCAGCCAAGGGGGACTAGCGGGAACCTACGAGCAGTACTTC	CASSQGGLAGTYEQYF
.	TRBD2	TRBV18	TRBJ2-7	TGTGCCAGCTCACCAGGGACTAGCCCTGGCTACGAGCAGTACTTC	CASSPGTSPGYEQYF
.	.	TRBV10-3	TRBJ2-2	TGTACCATCAGTGAGGTGGACAGTAACACCGGGGAGCTGTTTTTT	CTISEVDSNTGELFF
few	TRBD1	TRBV7-8	TRBJ1-2	TGTGCCAGCAGCCAGTCGACAGGGGATCGCTATGGCTACACCTTC	CASSQSTGDRYGYTF
.	TRBD1	TRBV6-1	TRBJ2-2	TGTGCCAGCCGAAGGACAGGGACGAACACCGGGGAGCTGTTTTTT	CASRRTGTNTGELFF
.	TRBD1	TRBV7-6	TRBJ2-1	TGTGCCAGCAGCCCAAGGACAGGTACCTACAATGAGCAGTTCTTC	CASSPRTGTYNEQFF
.	.	TRBV7-3	TRBJ2-6	TGTGCCAGCAGCTTCCGACGAGGATCGGTCTTCGGCACTGGGGCCAACGTCCTGACTTTC	CASSFRRGSVFGTGANVLTF
few	.	TRBV2	TRBJ1-6	TGTGCCAGCAGTCCCAGGCTTATGGCGCCGGAGGCCCTCCACTTT	CASSPRLMAPEALHF
.	TRBD1	TRBV28	TRBJ2-7	TGTGCCAGCAGCTTCAGAGTTGGGACAGGGGGTTACGAGCAGTACTTC	CASSFRVGTGGYEQYF
.	TRBD1	TRBV6-5	TRBJ1-1	TGTGCCTCCTTTGGGACAGTCGACACTGAAGCTTTCTTT	CASFGTVDTEAFF
.	.	TRBV6-1	TRBJ1-4	TGTGCCAGCGATGGGACGGCAACTAATGAAAAACTGTTTTTT	CASDGTATNEKLFF
.	TRBD1	TRBV29-1	TRBJ1-2	TGCAGCGTTGAAGTTCGGGGCCCAAGACAGGGTTCCTATGGCTACACCTTC	CSVEVRGPRQGSYGYTF
.	.	TRBV29-1	TRBJ1-2	TGCATCCCTACAGGGCCCATCGACTATGGCTACACCTTC	CIPTGPIDYGYTF
.	.	TRBV5-6	TRBJ1-3	TGTGCCAGCAGCTTTGGAAACACCATATATTTT	CASSFGNTIYF
.	.	TRBV28	TRBJ1-4	TGTGCCAGCAGTCAAGGGGGTAATGAAAAACTGTTTTTT	CASSQGGNEKLFF
.	.	TRBV4-1	TRBJ2-7	TGCGCCAGCAGCACCCCCGGTAGCGAGCAGTACTTC	CASSTPGSEQYF
few	.	TRBV11-1	TRBJ2-5	TGTGCCAGCAGCTTATCCTGGTCCGGGACACCCCAAGAGACCCAGTACTTC	CASSLSWSGTPQETQYF
.	.	TRBV7-9	TRBJ2-3	TGTGCCAGCAGCTTAATCAGTAGCACAGATACGCAGTATTTT	CASSLISSTDTQYF
few	.	TRBV27	TRBJ1-5	TGTGCCAGCGGTTTGAGGGGAGCGGGACAGCCCCAGCATTTT	CASGLRGAGQPQHF
.	.	TRBV18	TRBJ1-5	TGTGCCAGCTCACCACAGGGAGTGTTCAATCAGCCCCAGCATTTT	CASSPQGVFNQPQHF
.	.	TRBV28	TRBJ1-5	TGTGCCAGCAGCTCAGTCAATCAGCCCCAGCATTTT	CASSSVNQPQHF
.	.	TRBV18	TRBJ2-2	TGTGCCAGCGCACTCCGAGGAGTCACCGGGGAGCTGTTTTTT	CASALRGVTGELFF
.	TRBD1	TRBV19	TRBJ1-1	TGTGCCAGTTATCGGACAGGGGAAGCTTTCTTT	CASYRTGEAFF
.	.	TRBV18	TRBJ2-1	TGTGCCAGCTCAGCCTCTAAGCAGTTCTTC	CASSASKQFF
.	TRBD1	TRBV7-9	TRBJ1-2	TGTGCCAGCAGCCGGGGACAGCCTACCTACACCTTC	CASSRGQPTYTF
.	TRBD1	TRBV5-4	TRBJ1-4	TGTGCCAGCAGCTTGCGGTCGGCAGGGGGTGAAAAACTGTTTTTT	CASSLRSAGGEKLFF
.	.	TRBV28	TRBJ2-5	TGTGCCAGCAGTTTACGGGCGATGCGGGCGCAAGAGACCCAGTACTTC	CASSLRAMRAQETQYF
.	TRBD2	TRBV9	TRBJ2-1	TGTGCCAGCAGCGTAGCAAGCGGGAGGGTTCAAGGGGAGCAGTTCTTC	CASSVASGRVQGEQFF
.	TRBD2	TRBV27	TRBJ2-5	TGTGCCAGCAGGAGACTAGCGGGGATTGAAGAGACCCAGTACTTC	CASRRLAGIEETQYF
few	.	TRBV2	TRBJ2-3	TGTGCCAGCAGGGAGACAGGCCGAACGTATTTT	CASRETGRTYF
.	.	TRBV29-1	TRBJ1-3	TGCAGCGTTGGGGTCGGGATCTCTGGAAACACCATATATTTT	CSVGVGISGNTIYF
.	TRBD2	TRBV9	TRBJ2-3	TGTGCCAGCAGCACACTAGCGGGTTACGATTGGACGCAGTATTTT	CASSTLAGYDWTQYF
.	.	TRBV7-9	TRBJ2-3	TGTGCCAGCAGACCCGTCTTACAGGGCGCTGGCACAGATACGCAGTATTTT	CASRPVLQGAGTDTQYF
.	.	TRBV9	TRBJ2-7	TGTGCCAGCAGCGTCAGGGACGGCTCCTACGAGCAGTACTTC	CASSVRDGSYEQYF
.	.	TRBV9	TRBJ2-5	TGTGCCAGCAGCGTAGGGGTTCAAGAGACCCAGTACTTC	CASSVGVQETQYF
.	.	TRBV28	TRBJ2-1	TGTGCCAGCACCTCCTCCTACAATGAGCAGTTCTTC	CASTSSYNEQFF
.	TRBD2	TRBV29-1	TRBJ2-1	TGCAGCGTTGCTGGACTAGCCTACAATGAGCAGTTCTTC	CSVAGLAYNEQFF
.	.	TRBV2	TRBJ2-7	TGTGCCAGCAGGGGACATCTACACTCCCTCTACGAGCAGTACTTC	CASRGHLHSLYEQYF
.	.	TRBV5-1	TRBJ2-3	TGCGCCAGCAGCCTGGAATTCGATACGCAGTATTTT	CASSLEFDTQYF
few	TRBD2	TRBV5-1	TRBJ2-1	TGCGCCAGCAGCTTGGCCCGACTAGCGGGATATGAGCAGTTCTTC	CASSLARLAGYEQFF
once	.	TRBV6-5	TRBJ1-3	TGTGCCAGCGGGGCCACGAGCTCTGGAAACACCATATATTTT	CASGATSSGNTIYF